This TCR beta chain originates from a study of cytomegalovirus exposure and HLA in healthy donors. The primer mix had 60 Vbeta and 13 Jbeta primers. The method was immunoSEQ multiplex PCR; TCRdb's version includes in-frame clones alone and lacks a portion of them. The sample consists of fewer than 130,000 clones, around 70% of them appearing once. The V gene lost 1 base and the J gene lost 4 bases, with 8 bases spanning the gap. Germline V gene data show CDR1 as MDHEN and CDR2 as SYDVKM. The CDR3 runs 13 residues. Study results and limitations: A later analysis found common viral pathogens apparently linked to several of the most significant clusters.

As to this clone: Its antigen is as yet unknown.

The source material was PBMCs. This TCR was sampled from a middle-aged man in good health and CMV-seropositive. The chain is built from TRBV28 and TRBJ2-7, with D unresolved. CDR3 in amino acids: CASSLSGLYEQYV. As DNA, the CDR3 is TGTGCCAGCAGTTTATCTGGGCTGTACGAGCAGTACGTC.